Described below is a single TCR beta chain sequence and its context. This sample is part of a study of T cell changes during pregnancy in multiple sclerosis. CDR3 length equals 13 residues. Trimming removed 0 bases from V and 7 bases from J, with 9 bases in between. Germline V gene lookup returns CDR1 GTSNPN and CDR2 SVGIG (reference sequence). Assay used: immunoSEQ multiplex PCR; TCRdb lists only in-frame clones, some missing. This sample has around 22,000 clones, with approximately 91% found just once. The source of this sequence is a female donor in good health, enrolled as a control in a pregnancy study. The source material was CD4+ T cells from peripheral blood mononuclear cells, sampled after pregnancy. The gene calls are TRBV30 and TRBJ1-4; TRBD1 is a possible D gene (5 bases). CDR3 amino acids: CAWSVQGTEKLFF. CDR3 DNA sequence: TGTGCCTGGAGTGTCCAGGGTACTGAAAAACTGTTTTTT.